The source of this T cell receptor (beta chain) is a study of response to subunit inactivated influenza vaccine. General observations from the study: After each seasonal influenza vaccination, few new T cells are recruited, the authors suggested.

Via MiXCR, TCRdb re-called the RT-PCR reads, giving one row per CDR3 protein. The sample lists around 710,000 distinct CDR3 sequences, approximately 15% seen once, with 6% to 7% in the top ten. This clonotype was observed a handful of times. What it binds is unknown. CDR1 DFQATT and CDR2 SNEGSKA come from the germline V gene (reference sequence). J gave up 9 bases and V 6 bases, and 17 bases lay outside the gene matches. This CDR3 is 15 amino acids long. The chain combines TRBV20-1 with TRBJ2-7, with 10 bases matching TRBD1. The specimen comprised PBMCs from blood, sampled about 14 days before vaccination. This clonotype was sampled from a man aged 50-59 years who received an inactivated influenza vaccine. CDR3 sequence (DNA): TGCAGTGCCCCTATCACGACAGGGGGCGCAAAGGGGCAGTACTTC. It specifies CSAPITTGGAKGQYF.